Listed here are 9 T cell receptor beta chains from one sample, sequenced in a study of post-analysis software for immune sequencing data (dated by TCRdb to 2015 to 2017). The investigation overall reported the following: Patients showed significantly higher frequencies than controls for roughly 5 TRBV segments, among them TRBV5-6, TRBV5-1 and TRBV20-1.

The antigens of these receptors remain unknown. Library method: PCR. The instrument was an Illumina HiSeq 2500. To reduce PCR and sequencing biases, unique molecular identifiers were incorporated into the TCR beta cDNA libraries. Using fastp trimming at Q25 and MiXCR clonotype assembly, TCRdb reanalyzed the public sequencing data and kept in-frame beta chains. CDR3 protein sequences are deduplicated, and each keeps its most common genes and DNA. The sample records under 650,000 distinct CDR3 sequences, around 47% of which are singletons. The ten biggest clones cover over 1.5% of the sample. Sequencing was performed on blood. These receptors were obtained from a girl aged 10 to 17 with multiple sclerosis.

This sequence joins TRBV20-1 and TRBJ2-3; 7 bases map to TRBD1. The V gene end was trimmed by 5 bases and the J gene end by 2 bases; junction bases not matched to a gene: 16. This CDR3 is built from 17 residues. In germline, CDR1 is DFQATT, CDR2 SNEGSKA (reference sequence). The CDR3 coding sequence is TGCAGTGCTGACCCCTGGACAGGCCAGGGCGTCACAGATACGCAGTATTTT. Its translation: CSADPWTGQGVTDTQYF.

The chain links TRBV2 to TRBJ2-1; D is possibly TRBD1 (6 bases). V lost 8 bases and J 7 bases, leaving 12 bases between the germline ends. The CDR3 has 12 amino acids. Germline V gene sequence: CDR1 SNHLY, CDR2 FYNNEI. The CDR3, as DNA: TGTGCCAGCTCCGACAGGATTAATGAGCAGTTCTTC. Protein product: CASSDRINEQFF.

This clonotype was seen only a few times. The chain recombines TRBV9 with TRBJ2-4, with a weak D call TRBD2 (5 bases). The J call could be wrong; TRBJ2-7 is a better fit for the DNA end. In germline, CDR1 is SGDLS, CDR2 YYNGEE. This CDR3 is built from 15 residues. CDR3 residues: CASSPGIQRSYEQYF. DNA of the CDR3: TGTGCCAGCAGCCCCGGGATCCAACGATCCTACGAGCAGTACTTC.

The genes are TRBV27 and TRBJ2-7; D is unclear. The tail of the sequence fits TRBJ2-5 better, so the J call may be wrong. CDR3 length equals 13 residues. Germline CDR1 and CDR2: MNHEY and SMNVEV (reference sequence). The CDR3 DNA reads TGTGCCAGCAGTTCTGGCTTTGAGGAGACCCAGTACTTC. Its translation: CASSSGFEETQYF.

V usage is TRBV20-1 and J usage is TRBJ1-2; maybe TRBD1 (5 bases). The CDR3 loop spans 14 amino acids. Trimming shortened V by 5 bases and J by 2 bases, and 15 bases separated the two germline ends. In germline, CDR1 is DFQATT, CDR2 SNEGSKA (reference sequence). The CDR3 DNA is TGCAGTGCTCGAAGACAGACGGGGAACTATGGCTACACCTTC. It encodes CSARRQTGNYGYTF.

The CDR3 bases are TGCAGTGCTAGAGATTCCGGACAGGGGAATAATTCACCCCTCCACTTT. Encoded protein: CSARDSGQGNNSPLHF. The chain carries TRBV20-1 and TRBJ1-6, with 9 bases that match TRBD1. The CDR3 consists of 16 residues. After removal of 0 bases from V and 5 bases from J, the junction contained 5 bases not matched to a gene. Germline CDR1 DFQATT, CDR2 SNEGSKA (reference sequence).

J is TRBJ2-3 and V is TRBV12-3 or TRBV12-4; the D gene is possibly TRBD2 (6 bases). Deletions cut 7 bases from V and 4 bases from J, with 21 bases between. This CDR3 has 16 amino acids. The CDR3 reads CASTLGAGSKADTQYF. The CDR3 DNA is TGTGCCAGCACCTTGGGTGCCGGGAGTAAGGCAGATACGCAGTATTTT.

This sequence joins TRBV7-9 and TRBJ2-5, with D possibly called TRBD1 or TRBD2 (5 bases each). Between the trimmed V and J ends, which lost 5 bases and 0 bases, there was a span of 16 bases. Germline V gene data show CDR1 as SEHNR and CDR2 as FQNEAQ (reference sequence). This CDR3 is 16 amino acids long. The chain's CDR3 is CASSQRWDLYQETQYF. CDR3 DNA sequence: TGTGCCAGCAGCCAACGATGGGACCTCTACCAAGAGACCCAGTACTTC.

This chain uses TRBV20-1 with TRBJ2-4; tentative D call: TRBD2 (6 bases). The last part of the DNA fits TRBJ2-1 better; the J call may be wrong. The CDR3 covers 16 residues. Looked up from germline, CDR1 is DFQATT and CDR2 is SNEGSKA (reference sequence). CDR3: CSARDRVPLAKNIQFF. For the CDR3, the DNA is TGCAGTGCTAGAGATCGGGTACCACTAGCCAAAAACATTCAGTTCTTC.